These 25 T cell receptor beta chains were all obtained from the same sample, sequenced in a study of blood T cell repertoires in COVID-19. Measured with immunoSEQ multiplex PCR; TCRdb has only the in-frame clones, and not every one. The sample has some 99,000 clones, more than 60% seen once. Sequenced material: peripheral blood. The receptors come from a man between 65 and 79 years old with acute or convalescent COVID-19.

The chain carries TRBV27 and TRBJ2-2; D remains unclear. The CDR3 is 11 residues long. Germline loops: CDR1 MNHEY, CDR2 SMNVEV (reference sequence). Trimming took 6 bases from V and 6 from J, leaving 5 bases between them. CDR3 sequence: CASRFAGELFF. CDR3 sequence (DNA): TGTGCCAGCAGGTTCGCCGGGGAGCTGTTTTTT.

The chain uses TRBV18 and TRBJ2-1; 15 positions match TRBD2. CDR1 is KGHSH and CDR2 is LQKENI in the germline V gene. This CDR3 comprises 17 residues. Trimming took 3 bases from V and 6 from J; bases not matched to a gene: 6. CDR3 in amino acids: CASSPWTSGRDSNEQFF. The CDR3 nucleotides are TGTGCCAGCTCACCGTGGACTAGCGGGAGGGATTCCAATGAGCAGTTCTTC.

The chain couples TRBV5-1 to TRBJ1-3; D is possibly TRBD1 (5 bases). Deletions cut 4 bases from V and 8 bases from J, with 7 bases between. The CDR3 spans 11 residues. The V gene's germline CDR1 is SGHRS and CDR2 YFSETQ. In DNA, the CDR3 is TGCGCCAGCAGCGGGGGGGACACCATATATTTT. Encoded protein: CASSGGDTIYF.

This chain joins TRBV9 and TRBJ2-1; perhaps TRBD2 as D (5 bases). Per germline, CDR1 SGDLS and CDR2 YYNGEE. CDR3 length equals 13 residues. Trimming pared 4 bases from V and 10 bases from J, leaving 15 bases between. The CDR3 nucleotides are TGTGCCAGCAGCCAACTAGTTATTGGAGAGCAGTTCTTC. This gives the protein CASSQLVIGEQFF.

The chain uses TRBV25-1 and TRBJ2-1; 11 nucleotides match TRBD2. CDR3 size: 14 residues. V was pared by 6 bases and J by 6 bases, with 4 bases of the junction left unmatched. The germline gives CDR1 MGHDK, CDR2 SYGVNS. Written as DNA, the CDR3 is TGTGCCAGCAGACTAGCGGGAGAGGGCAATGAGCAGTTCTTC. It codes for CASRLAGEGNEQFF.

This clone was seen only once. V is TRBV3-1 (or the pseudogene TRBV3-2) and J is TRBJ2-7; 7 bases fit TRBD2. Germline V gives CDR1 LGHDT, CDR2 YNNKEL (reference sequence). V shed 4 bases, J shed 3 bases, and the junction held 6 bases outside the gene matches. CDR3 length: 14 residues. CDR3 residues: CASSPASGDYEQYF. The CDR3 region has the DNA TGTGCCAGCAGCCCGGCTAGCGGAGACTACGAGCAGTACTTC.

The chain uses TRBV27 and TRBJ2-7; D is perhaps TRBD1 (5 bases). Germline loops: CDR1 MNHEY, CDR2 SMNVEV (reference sequence). The CDR3 covers 14 residues. The V end lost 2 bases, the J end lost 2 bases, and 10 bases lay between the germline ends. CDR3 nucleotide sequence: TGTGCCAGCAGTTTAGGTACAGGCGCCTACGAGCAGTACTTC. Translated: CASSLGTGAYEQYF.

The table lists this clone with a count of one. The J gene is TRBJ2-3, the V gene TRBV23-1; 8 positions match TRBD1. TRBV23-1 carries the ORF label, with uncertain function. With 6 bases clipped from V and 2 bases from J, the junction kept 10 bases outside the gene matches. The CDR3 contains 16 residues. This chain's CDR3 is CASSHTGTGNTDTQYF. In nucleotides, the CDR3 is TGCGCCAGCAGCCACACCGGGACAGGCAACACAGATACGCAGTATTTT.

The CDR3 is CASSLEAGRTTEAFF. The CDR3 DNA sequence: TGTGCCAGCAGCTTAGAGGCAGGGAGGACCACTGAAGCTTTCTTT. This chain joins TRBV7-8 and TRBJ1-1, with a tentative D call TRBD1 (5 bases). With 1 base removed from V and 4 bases from J, the gap between germline ends came to 13 bases. Germline V gives CDR1 SGHVS, CDR2 FQNEAQ. This CDR3 is 15 amino acids long. Full variable domain (rest looked up from reference TRBV7-8 and TRBJ1-1): GAGVSQSPRYKVAKRGQDVALRCDPISGHVSLFWYQQALGQGPEFLTYFQNEAQLDKSGLPSDRFFAERPEGSVSTLKIQRTQQEDSAVYLCASSLEAGRTTEAFFGQGTRLTVV.

This chain uses TRBV4-2 with TRBJ1-3; D not resolved. Trimming stripped 0 bases from V and 0 bases from J, with 9 bases between. CDR3 length equals 16 residues. Germline assignment: CDR1 LGHNA and CDR2 YNFKEQ. The CDR3: CASSQESGSSGNTIYF. In DNA form, the CDR3 reads TGTGCCAGCAGCCAAGAATCGGGGAGCTCTGGAAACACCATATATTTT.

In this sample, this clone turned up many times. The genes are TRBV14 and TRBJ1-2, with 9 bases lining up with TRBD1. J gave up 6 bases and V 3 bases, and 8 bases lay outside the gene matches. The germline CDR1 and CDR2 sequences are SGHDN and FVKESK. The CDR3 spans 15 residues. For the CDR3, the DNA is TGTGCCAGCAGCCATCGCCCCGGGACAGGGCATGGCTACACCTTC. Translation: CASSHRPGTGHGYTF.

V is TRBV6-6 and J is TRBJ2-7; 9 bases align to TRBD1. The germline V gene encodes CDR1 MNHNY and CDR2 SVGAGI (reference sequence). The CDR3 runs to 19 residues. J lost 4 bases, V lost 6 bases, and 22 bases had no gene match. CDR3 sequence reads: CASSFRPGTGRPSPYEQYF. In nucleotides, the CDR3 is TGTGCCAGCAGCTTCCGACCCGGGACAGGGAGACCGTCCCCTTACGAGCAGTACTTC.

The V gene is TRBV11-3, the J gene TRBJ2-1, with 13 nucleotides matching TRBD2. In germline, CDR1 is SGHNT, CDR2 YENEEA. The CDR3 runs 16 residues. With 4 bases clipped from V and 9 bases from J, the junction kept 9 bases outside the gene matches. The CDR3 region has the DNA TGTGCCAGCAGCTCCTTCCCCACTAGCGGGAGGGGTGAGCAGTTCTTC. It is translated as CASSSFPTSGRGEQFF.

The chain joins TRBV6-5 to TRBJ1-1, with D unclear. The germline gives CDR1 MNHEY, CDR2 SVGAGI. The V end lost 8 bases, the J end lost 10 bases, and 26 bases lay between the germline ends. The CDR3 is made up of 15 amino acids. For the CDR3, the DNA is TGTGCCAGCCATGGGTCGGGGTTGTTTTTGAGTATAGCTTTCTTT. Protein: CASHGSGLFLSIAFF.

V is TRBV5-1 and J is TRBJ2-2, with 8 nucleotides matching TRBD2. The germline CDR1 and CDR2 sequences are SGHRS and YFSETQ. Losses at the gene ends were 3 bases for V and 0 bases for J; bases not matched to a gene: 16. This CDR3 contains 20 residues. CDR3 sequence: CASSSRPRVAGSTNTGELFF. CDR3 in DNA: TGCGCCAGCAGCTCCCGACCCAGAGTAGCGGGGTCCACGAACACCGGGGAGCTGTTTTTT. The full variable domain, with the rest looked up from reference TRBV5-1 and TRBJ2-2, is KAGVTQTPRYLIKTRGQQVTLSCSPISGHRSVSWYQQTPGQGLQFLFEYFSETQRNKGNFPGRFSGRQFSNSRSEMNVSTLELGDSALYLCASSSRPRVAGSTNTGELFFGEGSRLTVL.

This sequence joins TRBV5-1 and TRBJ2-1; weak D call: TRBD2 (6 bases). This CDR3 is built from 15 residues. The ends were cut back, 0 bases at V and 5 bases at J, with 12 bases in the middle. Germline V CDR1 and CDR2: SGHRS, YFSETQ. This chain's CDR3 is CASSLAQGGDNEQFF. The CDR3 nucleotides read TGCGCCAGCAGCTTGGCCCAGGGAGGAGACAATGAGCAGTTCTTC.

The gene calls are TRBV24-1 and TRBJ2-2; D is possibly TRBD1 (6 bases). The germline CDR1 and CDR2 sequences are KGHDR and SFDVKD. This CDR3 contains 16 residues. V was pared by 5 bases and J by 8 bases, with 20 bases between. The DNA for the CDR3 is TGTGCCACCAGTGGTGTAAACAGGGAAGTTCGGGGGGAGCTGTTTTTT. Translation: CATSGVNREVRGELFF.

V usage is TRBV4-2 and J usage is TRBJ2-2; 10 bases are a match to TRBD2. The CDR3 extends over 17 amino acids. Germline V gives CDR1 LGHNA, CDR2 YNFKEQ. After removal of 0 bases from V and 1 base from J, the junction contained 2 bases not matched to a gene. CDR3 sequence: CASSQELAGRNTGELFF. The CDR3 nucleotides read TGTGCCAGCAGCCAAGAACTAGCGGGAAGGAACACCGGGGAGCTGTTTTTT.

This chain links TRBV7-8 with TRBJ1-1; TRBD1 matches 7 bases. The CDR3 loop spans 15 amino acids. CDR1 is SGHVS, CDR2 FQNEAQ, per germline. V trimming: 8 bases; J trimming: 3 bases; junction bases outside the gene matches: 12. The CDR3 spells CASRPPTGWDTEAFF. CDR3 coding DNA: TGTGCCAGCCGGCCCCCGACAGGGTGGGACACTGAAGCTTTCTTT.

V is TRBV3-1 (or the pseudogene TRBV3-2) and J is TRBJ2-5; the match to TRBD2 covers 13 bases. The CDR3 length is 16 residues. Germline-derived CDR1 and CDR2 are LGHDT and YNNKEL (reference sequence). V shed 0 bases and J 5 bases; nucleotides not matched to a gene: 3. In DNA form, the CDR3 reads TGTGCCAGCAGCCAAGATGTGGGACTAGCGGGGGAGACCCAGTACTTC. Its translation is CASSQDVGLAGETQYF.

The V call is TRBV19, the J call TRBJ2-1; 14 positions agree with TRBD2. The V and J ends lost 6 bases and 4 bases, in that order; junction bases with no gene match: 8. This CDR3 contains 17 residues. Germline V gene sequence: CDR1 LNHDA, CDR2 SQIVND (reference sequence). The CDR3 nucleotides read TGTGCCAGTAGCCCCGGGACTAGCGGGAGTGTTTACAATGAGCAGTTCTTC. This sequence encodes CASSPGTSGSVYNEQFF.

V and J are TRBV19 and TRBJ2-1; TRBD1 matches 7 bases. In germline, CDR1 is LNHDA, CDR2 SQIVND (reference sequence). The CDR3 covers 13 residues. V dropped 6 bases and J dropped 3; count of bases not matched to a gene: 2. DNA for the CDR3: TGTGCCAGTAGGACAGGGCGCTACAATGAGCAGTTCTTC. This gives the protein CASRTGRYNEQFF.

CDR3 bases: TGTGCCAGCAGCTTTCAGGGGGAGGTCAATCAGCCCCAGCATTTT. It yields the protein CASSFQGEVNQPQHF. The chain carries TRBV7-2 and TRBJ1-5; the match to TRBD1 covers 7 bases. The ends lost 3 bases at V and 3 bases at J; junction bases unmatched: 5. From germline, CDR1 is SGHTA and CDR2 FQGNSA. The CDR3 runs 15 residues.

The chain joins TRBV19 to TRBJ1-1; D might be TRBD1 (5 bases). CDR1 is LNHDA, CDR2 SQIVND, per germline (reference sequence). This CDR3 comprises 14 residues. V was pared by 3 bases and J by 2 bases, with 10 bases between. CDR3 sequence (DNA): TGTGCCAGTAGTATGCCCACAGGTAACACTGAAGCTTTCTTT. This translates into CASSMPTGNTEAFF.

This chain's CDR3 is CASYWSNQPQHF. DNA of the CDR3: TGTGCCTCCTACTGGAGCAATCAGCCCCAGCATTTT. V is TRBV19 and J is TRBJ1-5; D uncertain. With 11 bases removed from V and 1 base from J, the gap between germline ends came to 9 bases. CDR3 length: 12 residues. CDR1 is LNHDA, CDR2 SQIVND, per germline (reference sequence).